This entry lists 21 T cell receptor beta chains sequenced from one sample in a study of blood T cell repertoires in COVID-19. Repertoires were generated with immunoSEQ multiplex PCR, while TCRdb's copy carries only in-frame clones and drops some. The repertoire holds about 190,000 clones, with approximately 79% as singletons. The sequenced material came from peripheral blood. The receptor set was obtained from a man aged 45-60 years who had recovered from COVID-19.

This rearrangement joins TRBV21-1 to TRBJ2-5; the tabulated D call, TRBD1, remains unverified against the DNA. TRBV21-1 is noted as a pseudogene. This CDR3 is 16 amino acids long. This CDR3 reads CASPELIDRDQETQYF. The CDR3 coding sequence is TGTGCCAGCCCAGAGCTTATAGACAGGGACCAAGAGACCCAGTACTTC.

V and J are TRBV19 and TRBJ1-1; D not resolved. The ends were cut back, 5 bases at V and 3 bases at J, with 13 bases in the middle. Per germline, CDR1 LNHDA and CDR2 SQIVND (reference sequence). This CDR3 contains 14 residues. The CDR3 is CASSSWAVYTEAFF. The CDR3 DNA is TGTGCCAGTAGTTCATGGGCCGTGTACACTGAAGCTTTCTTT. Together with reference TRBV19 and TRBJ1-1, the CDR3 gives the full variable domain: DGGITQSPKYLFRKEGQNVTLSCEQNLNHDAMYWYRQDPGQGLRLIYYSQIVNDFQKGDIAEGYSVSREKKESFPLTVTSAQKNPTAFYLCASSSWAVYTEAFFGQGTRLTVV.

This clone was picked up many times. CDR3 in DNA: TGTGCCAGTAGTGTTTCCGGGACAGGGACCTACGAGCAGTACTTC. It is translated as CASSVSGTGTYEQYF. The chain combines TRBV19 with TRBJ2-7; 9 nucleotides match TRBD1. This CDR3 is 15 amino acids long. Germline V CDR1 and CDR2: LNHDA, SQIVND (reference sequence). V shed 5 bases, J shed 2 bases, and the junction held 7 bases outside the gene matches. The whole variable domain, filled in from reference TRBV19 and TRBJ2-7, reads DGGITQSPKYLFRKEGQNVTLSCEQNLNHDAMYWYRQDPGQGLRLIYYSQIVNDFQKGDIAEGYSVSREKKESFPLTVTSAQKNPTAFYLCASSVSGTGTYEQYFGPGTRLTVT.

The CDR3 sequence is CASSSTSGGSASLPTDTQYF. In DNA form, the CDR3 reads TGTGCCAGCAGCTCGACTAGCGGTGGGAGTGCCTCTCTCCCCACAGATACGCAGTATTTT. The chain couples TRBV9 to TRBJ2-3; TRBD2 agrees at 9 bases. With 4 bases clipped from V and 2 bases from J, the junction kept 20 bases outside the gene matches. The CDR3 contains 20 residues. CDR1 and CDR2 from the germline V gene are SGDLS and YYNGEE. The full variable domain, with the rest looked up from reference TRBV9 and TRBJ2-3, is DSGVTQTPKHLITATGQRVTLRCSPRSGDLSVYWYQQSLDQGLQFLIQYYNGEERAKGNILERFSAQQFPDLHSELNLSSLELGDSALYFCASSSTSGGSASLPTDTQYFGPGTRLTVL.

A single count supports this clone. The chain combines TRBV11-3 with TRBJ2-7; TRBD1 might be the D (6 bases). Germline V gene data show CDR1 as SGHNT and CDR2 as YENEEA. This CDR3 region has 15 residues. The V gene lost 1 base and the J gene lost 3 bases, with 13 bases spanning the gap. The CDR3 here is CASSLAGAGVYEQYF. In nucleotides, the CDR3 is TGTGCCAGCAGCTTAGCGGGTGCAGGGGTCTACGAGCAGTACTTC.

V is TRBV5-6 and J is TRBJ2-1; TRBD1 matches at 8 bases. Germline assignment: CDR1 SGHDT and CDR2 YYEEEE. CDR3 length: 14 amino acids. The trim removed 3 bases at V and 9 bases at J, leaving 8 bases unmatched. This chain's CDR3 is CASSWDRRSSEQFF. Here the CDR3 DNA reads TGTGCCAGCAGCTGGGACAGGCGGTCGAGTGAGCAGTTCTTC.

The V call is TRBV9, the J call TRBJ2-6, with TRBD2 matching 8 bases. The V and J ends lost 4 bases and 0 bases, in that order; junction bases with no gene match: 9. The CDR3 extends over 18 amino acids. Looked up from germline, CDR1 is SGDLS and CDR2 is YYNGEE. CDR3 sequence reads: CASSLKAGALSGANVLTF. CDR3 DNA sequence: TGTGCCAGCAGCCTTAAAGCGGGGGCTCTCTCTGGGGCCAACGTCCTGACTTTC.

The rearrangement uses TRBV19 and TRBJ2-6; D is possibly TRBD1 (5 bases). Trimming removed 7 bases from V and 2 bases from J, with 9 bases in between. CDR3 size: 14 residues. CDR1 LNHDA and CDR2 SQIVND come from the germline V gene (reference sequence). For the CDR3, the DNA is TGTGCCAGTACAGGGCTGACTGGGGCCAACGTCCTGACTTTC. The encoded protein is CASTGLTGANVLTF.

V gene TRBV7-6 combines with J gene TRBJ2-7, with D possibly matching TRBD1 (6 bases). Trimming removed 4 bases from V and 1 base from J, with 14 bases in between. Germline V gene data show CDR1 as SGHVS and CDR2 as FNYEAQ. CDR3 length: 15 amino acids. CDR3 residues: CASSSLQGRSYEQYF. The CDR3 region has the DNA TGTGCCAGCAGCTCCCTACAGGGTAGATCCTACGAGCAGTACTTC. Variable domain in full (rest from reference TRBV7-6 and TRBJ2-7): GAGVSQSPRYKVTKRGQDVALRCDPISGHVSLYWYRQALGQGPEFLTYFNYEAQQDKSGLPNDRFSAERPEGSISTLTIQRTEQRDSAMYRCASSSLQGRSYEQYFGPGTRLTVT.

The rearrangement links TRBV25-1 to TRBJ1-3; the D is unclear. The V gene lost 7 bases and the J gene lost 0 bases, with 10 bases spanning the gap. The CDR3 has 14 residues. Per the germline V gene, CDR1 is MGHDK and CDR2 is SYGVNS. As DNA, the CDR3 is TGTGCCAGCAACGCGGGTTACTCTGGAAACACCATATATTTT. Translated: CASNAGYSGNTIYF.

This clone was observed a handful of times. The chain joins TRBV5-8 to TRBJ2-7; a possible D gene is TRBD1 (5 bases). The CDR3 consists of 14 residues. The ends were cut back, 2 bases at V and 3 bases at J, with 12 bases in the middle. Germline CDR1 SGHTS, CDR2 YDEGEE. In DNA form, the CDR3 reads TGTGCCAGCAGCTTTTCCCGACAGAGCTACGAGCAGTACTTC. As protein: CASSFSRQSYEQYF. The whole variable domain, remainder taken from reference TRBV5-8 and TRBJ2-7, is EAGVTQSPTHLIKTRGQQATLRCSPISGHTSVYWYQQALGLGLQFLLWYDEGEERNRGNFPPRFSGRQFPNYSSELNVNALELEDSALYLCASSFSRQSYEQYFGPGTRLTVT.

The V call is TRBV20-1, the J call TRBJ1-1; TRBD1 is a possible D gene (5 bases). Trimming cost V 3 bases and J 6 bases, with 8 bases left between them. The CDR3 has 11 amino acids. Germline V lookup: CDR1 DFQATT, CDR2 SNEGSKA (reference sequence). CDR3 DNA sequence: TGCAGTGCTAGTCGGGGGGCTGAAGCTTTCTTT. It codes for CSASRGAEAFF.

J is TRBJ2-1 and V is TRBV23-1; 7 bases map to TRBD2. TRBV23-1 is an ORF for which the function is uncertain. The CDR3 has 13 residues. V was clipped by 2 bases and J by 8 bases; unmatched bases: 3. The CDR3 loop reads CASSQGRVHEQFF. The DNA of the CDR3 is TGCGCCAGCAGTCAAGGGAGGGTCCATGAGCAGTTCTTC.

The chain employs TRBV21-1 and TRBJ2-3; TRBD2 was called by the table and not checked on the DNA. TRBV21-1 constitutes a pseudogene. The CDR3 sequence is 18 residues long. CDR3 sequence (DNA): TGTGCCAGCAGCAAAGAGGGTCCTAGCGCCCAGGCTGTTAATACGCAGTATTTT. Translated: CASSKEGPSAQAVNTQYF.

The chain uses TRBV30 and TRBJ2-7, with 13 bases identical to TRBD2. V trimming: 2 bases; J trimming: 7 bases; junction bases outside the gene matches: 2. This CDR3 region has 13 residues. The V gene's germline CDR1 is GTSNPN and CDR2 SVGIG (reference sequence). The CDR3 DNA reads as TGTGCCTGGAGTAAACTAGCGGGAGGGGAGCAGTACTTC. Translated, it gives CAWSKLAGGEQYF.

This rearrangement joins TRBV28 to TRBJ1-1, with 7 bases lining up with TRBD1. This CDR3 is built from 12 residues. Germline loops: CDR1 MDHEN, CDR2 SYDVKM. V lost 6 bases to trimming and J lost 6 bases; unmatched junction nucleotides: 4. This CDR3 is CASRLGTAEAFF. The DNA for the CDR3 is TGTGCCAGCAGACTTGGGACAGCTGAAGCTTTCTTT.

The rearrangement uses TRBV5-8 and TRBJ2-3, with D perhaps matching TRBD1 (5 bases). Germline loops: CDR1 SGHTS, CDR2 YDEGEE. The CDR3 has 13 residues. V lost 1 base and J lost 3, with 6 bases in between. The CDR3 nucleotides read TGTGCCAGCAGCTTGAGGGGAACAGATACGCAGTATTTT. It codes for CASSLRGTDTQYF.

V and J are TRBV7-3 and TRBJ2-1; 8 bases align to TRBD1. The CDR3 is 15 residues long. Germline CDR1 reads SGHTA; CDR2 reads FQGTGA. Losses at the gene ends were 4 bases for V and 4 bases for J; bases not matched to a gene: 6. CDR3 loop: CASSSSTGVYNEQFF. The CDR3 coding sequence is TGTGCCAGCAGCTCTTCGACAGGGGTTTACAATGAGCAGTTCTTC.

The chain recombines TRBV7-3 with TRBJ2-3; TRBD2 agrees at 12 bases. J gave up 7 bases and V 5 bases, and 13 bases lay outside the gene matches. Germline values: CDR1 SGHTA, CDR2 FQGTGA. The CDR3 covers 17 residues. CDR3 nucleotides: TGTGCCAGCAGCCCAAATCGGCGACTAGCGGGAGTTCATACGCAGTATTTT. As protein: CASSPNRRLAGVHTQYF.

V gene TRBV7-9 combines with J gene TRBJ2-3, with TRBD2 identical over 8 bases. There are 18 residues in the CDR3. Trimming removed 1 base from V and 1 base from J; junction bases left unmatched: 10. Germline CDR1 is SEHNR and CDR2 is FQNEAQ (reference sequence). CDR3 protein: CASSLERSSGYRTDTQYF. As DNA, the CDR3 is TGTGCCAGCAGCTTAGAAAGGTCTAGCGGGTATCGCACAGATACGCAGTATTTT.

V is TRBV2 and J is TRBJ2-7, with D perhaps matching TRBD2 (5 bases). Trimming pared 6 bases from V and 1 base from J, leaving 16 bases between. The CDR3 sequence is 15 residues long. In germline, CDR1 is SNHLY, CDR2 FYNNEI. The CDR3 DNA reads TGTGCCAGCAGGAGGGAAAGAGACACTTCCTACGAGCAGTACTTC. Its protein is CASRRERDTSYEQYF.